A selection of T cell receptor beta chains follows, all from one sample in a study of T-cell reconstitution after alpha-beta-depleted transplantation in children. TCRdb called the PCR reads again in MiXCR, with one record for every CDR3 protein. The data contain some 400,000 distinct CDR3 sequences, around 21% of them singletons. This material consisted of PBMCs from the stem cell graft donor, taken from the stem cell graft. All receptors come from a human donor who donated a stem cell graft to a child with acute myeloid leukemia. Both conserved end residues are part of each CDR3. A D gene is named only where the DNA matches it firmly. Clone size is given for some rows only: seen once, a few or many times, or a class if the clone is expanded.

CAISESSGSGNEQFF	TGTGCCATCAGTGAGTCGAGCGGGAGTGGAAATGAGCAGTTCTTC	few	TRBD2	TRBV10-3	TRBJ2-1
CASSSQGAHYNEQFF	TGTGCCAGCAGTTCCCAGGGGGCACACTACAATGAGCAGTTCTTC	.	TRBD1	TRBV6-5	TRBJ2-1
CASSASGSNSFYNEQFF	TGTGCCAGCAGCGCTAGCGGGAGTAACTCCTTCTACAATGAGCAGTTCTTC	.	TRBD2	TRBV9	TRBJ2-1
CASGKGGSSYEQYF	TGTGCCAGCGGGAAGGGGGGGAGCTCCTACGAGCAGTACTTC	.	.	TRBV12-3/TRBV12-4	TRBJ2-7
CASSERPRGFEQFF	TGTGCCAGCAGTGAACGTCCTAGGGGCTTTGAGCAGTTCTTC	many	.	TRBV25-1	TRBJ2-1
CASSYGDPGDNEQFF	TGCGCCAGCAGCTACGGGGACCCCGGGGACAATGAGCAGTTCTTC	few	.	TRBV5-1	TRBJ2-1
CASSLVVGATEAFF	TGCGCCAGCAGCTTGGTCGTGGGAGCCACTGAAGCTTTCTTT	.	.	TRBV5-1	TRBJ1-1
CSARYLADEQYF	TGCAGTGCTAGATACCTAGCGGACGAGCAGTACTTC	few	TRBD2	TRBV20-1	TRBJ2-7
CASSPGQGVETQYF	TGTGCCAGCTCACCGGGACAGGGGGTAGAGACCCAGTACTTC	few	TRBD1	TRBV18	TRBJ2-5
CASSLGLGQGRNYEQYF	TGTGCCAGCAGTTTGGGATTGGGGCAGGGAAGGAACTACGAGCAGTACTTC	.	.	TRBV28	TRBJ2-7
CSAREGAHYEQYF	TGCAGTGCTAGAGAGGGAGCCCACTACGAGCAGTACTTC	few	.	TRBV20-1	TRBJ2-7
CASSLQQGSRETQYF	TGCGCCAGCAGCTTGCAGCAGGGCAGTAGGGAGACCCAGTACTTC	.	.	TRBV5-1	TRBJ2-5
CASSLGRWREQYF	TGTGCCAGCAGTTTAGGGCGGTGGCGGGAGCAGTATTTT	.	.	TRBV12-3/TRBV12-4	TRBJ2-3
CAISESQRTDTQYF	TGTGCCATCAGTGAGTCCCAACGCACAGATACGCAGTATTTT	many	.	TRBV10-3	TRBJ2-3
CSVPLAVQETQYF	TGCAGCGTTCCACTAGCGGTCCAAGAGACCCAGTACTTC	many	TRBD2	TRBV29-1	TRBJ2-5
CASSLSTGAQYF	TGTGCCAGCAGTTTATCCACAGGGGCTCAGTACTTC	.	TRBD1	TRBV27	TRBJ2-7